The sequence of this TCR beta chain was determined in a study of shared clonotypes between healthy human individuals (dated by TCRdb to 2019 to 2021). At the level of the whole study: The cohort comprised a couple of women and a few men aged 18 to 49 years. For each donor, CD4 naive and CD4 memory were each given three plates, CD8 naive was given two plates, and CD8 memory was given one plate. Libraries were prepared and TCR repertoires were sequenced by different laboratories using diverse techniques, in order to increase sequencing depth and limit assay-specific biases. The study deeply sequenced blood TCR repertoires of 5 or 6 healthy adults to estimate repertoire size and the extent of clonotype sharing between individuals. Each donor's leukapheresis produced roughly between about 0.8 and 8.9 billion PBMCs.

On the study overall, not on this receptor specifically: Clonotypes shared by all four sorted-subset donors showed higher generation probabilities than non-shared clonotypes. Rarefaction of sorted-subset datasets indicated incomplete sequencing despite the large sequencing depth. Pairwise subsampling indicated that sequencing depth was expected to affect the degree of clonotype sharing among donors. Because the study included a small number of donors, the genetic and exposure-history diversity represented was limited. Sharing across several donors was observed for approximately 5% of naive CD4, under 4% of naive CD8, roughly 2.3% of memory CD4, and around 0.42% of memory CD8 clonotypes. Estimated clonotype richness was generally larger for naive than for memory subsets. Sampling was restricted to blood, and TCR repertoires in tissues likely differ from the TCR repertoires found in blood.

Donors were healthy HIV-negative adults with no recently reported acute infections or vaccinations. Every donor was a Caucasian adult living in Nashville, Tennessee, USA. CD4+ T cells were enriched through magnetic negative selection, after which naive cells were positively selected on CD45RA and the remaining negative fraction served as the memory subset. After blood collection by leukapheresis, PBMCs were isolated using Ficoll-Histopaque density gradient centrifugation and then cryopreserved in the vapor phase of liquid nitrogen. Analytical flow cytometry was used to check the purity and quantity of every magnetically sorted T cell population. Genomic DNA was isolated from each sorted fraction and quantified by UV absorbance on a Nanodrop 2000c. As concerns this clone: Its specific antigen is unknown. No much larger clone exists at a distance of one base, and base qualities are not known.

Using the deep immunoSEQ assay, multiplex PCR amplified TCR CDR3 regions from genomic DNA. For each cell subset, the extracted genomic DNA was distributed evenly across all wells of several immunoSEQ 96-well plates, and each plate served as one replicate. Each replicate PCR for sorted subsets received about 180 ng genomic DNA, equal to about 30,000 T cell genomes. The purified libraries were quantified using a Qubit 3.0 fluorometer, sized with a Bioanalyzer 2100, and then quantified again using the KAPA Library Quantification kit. Each immunoSEQ 96-well plate was sequenced on its own single-read 150-cycle Illumina NextSeq 550 flow cell. In the authors' own workflow: The immunoSEQ output contained only junctional sequences without quality scores, so filtering could not match that applied to full-length reads. To assign V/J genes and CDR3, sequences were annotated against IMGT germline references using PyIR, a Python wrapper for IgBLAST v1.9. Any read was removed if the V/J assignment was weak (E-value above 1e-6), the CDR3 was missing, or the read contained stop codons, out-of-frame junctions, or ambiguous translated residues. V3J clonotypes were defined as sequences sharing an identical inferred V gene, J gene, and CDR3 amino acid sequence. The percentage overlap between two repertoires was calculated by dividing the number of shared unique clonotypes by the size of the smaller repertoire. Three approaches were used to assess repertoire richness: RTK rarefaction, the Chao1 estimator, and Recon v2.1 estimates of unobserved clonotypes. Generation probabilities were computed with OLGA for all TCRbeta clonotypes obtained by the gDNA method from a few donors. The source is immuneACCESS, and TCRdb retained only in-frame sequences with V and J called. Part of the clones is not carried over; for the studies checked, unresolved V genes explain less than half of this, and the remainder is unexplained. For V, J and clone size, that table is used; D and trimming come from the DNA. Within this sample are approximately 1,000,000 clones, with 70% to 80% of them counted one time only. The ten largest make up roughly 0.83% of the sample.

This receptor was taken from a man younger than 30 in good health. Some clones in this sample may be carry-over from other donors' samples. Material for sequencing was memory CD4+ T cells from PBMCs. The sample's cell subset or site label, decoded: CD45RA-negative fraction.

The CDR3 loop reads CASSLLDYGYTF. The DNA is as follows: TGTGCCAGCAGCCTCCTCGACTATGGCTACACCTTC. The V and J segments used are TRBV2 and TRBJ1-2; no D segment can be confidently identified. Based on the germline V gene, the CDR1 and CDR2 sequences are SNHLY and FYNNEI. Relative to germline, V is 6 bases shorter and J is 3 bases shorter, with 8 bases between their ends. The CDR3, cysteine through phenylalanine, is 12 amino acids long. CDR3 DNA only is kept here, 36 bases in frame from base 1.